The 20 T cell receptor beta chains given below trace back to one sample, sequenced in a study of CDR3 diversity in severe acne. TCRdb used MiXCR to reprocess the PCR reads, holding one entry per CDR3 protein. This table holds tens of thousands of distinct CDR3 sequences, 45% to 65% found once. The specimen sequenced was blood. These receptors originate from a male donor in good health, without acne.

The V and J genes are TRBV24-1 and TRBJ2-7; 7 bases fit TRBD1. The J segment lost 1 base and the V segment lost 4 bases, leaving 9 bases of the junction unmatched. Germline loops: CDR1 KGHDR, CDR2 SFDVKD. The CDR3 sequence is 16 residues long. CDR3 coding DNA: TGTGCCACCAGTGACTACAAGCGGACAGGTTCCTACGAGCAGTACTTC. Residues: CATSDYKRTGSYEQYF.

The chain joins TRBV10-3 to TRBJ1-3; the D is unclear. Deletions cut 0 bases from V and 3 bases from J, with 6 bases between. Germline-derived CDR1 and CDR2 are ENHRY and SYGVKD. CDR3 length: 14 amino acids. The CDR3 loop is CAISESGDGNTIYF. The CDR3 DNA is TGTGCCATCAGTGAGTCTGGGGATGGAAACACCATATATTTT.

This clonotype came up a few times. V and J are TRBV19 and TRBJ1-5; D is perhaps TRBD1 (5 bases). The germline V and J ends were trimmed by 7 bases and 6 bases, with 16 bases remaining between them. Germline V CDR1 and CDR2: LNHDA, SQIVND (reference sequence). The CDR3 is 14 amino acids. The CDR3 sequence: CASTVDNSAQPQHF. DNA for the CDR3: TGTGCCAGTACGGTGGACAACTCCGCTCAGCCCCAGCATTTT. The full variable domain, in which reference TRBV19 and TRBJ1-5 provide the parts outside the CDR3, is DGGITQSPKYLFRKEGQNVTLSCEQNLNHDAMYWYRQDPGQGLRLIYYSQIVNDFQKGDIAEGYSVSREKKESFPLTVTSAQKNPTAFYLCASTVDNSAQPQHFGDGTRLSIL.

This clonotype showed up just a few times. This rearrangement joins TRBV29-1 to TRBJ1-2; D may be TRBD1 (6 bases). Deletions cut 4 bases from V and 6 bases from J, with 12 bases between. This CDR3 is 12 amino acids long. Germline values: CDR1 SQVTM, CDR2 ANQGSEA. In DNA, the CDR3 is TGCAGCGTTGTAAGGACAGCTGATGGCTACACCTTC. Its translation: CSVVRTADGYTF. Supplemented by reference TRBV29-1 and TRBJ1-2, the full variable domain reads SAVISQKPSRDICQRGTSLTIQCQVDSQVTMMFWYRQQPGQSLTLIATANQGSEATYESGFVIDKFPISRPNLTFSTLTVSNMSPEDSSIYLCSVVRTADGYTFGSGTRLTVV.

With respect to this clonotype: The CDR3 ends on some other residue instead of the conserved phenylalanine or tryptophan, so this is likely a read error. The limits of the CDR3 on the DNA are not certain, so only TCRdb's listed CDR3 is given. The V and J genes are TRBV10-2 and TRBJ2-1; the table gives TRBD1 as D, unverified against the DNA. Both ends counted, the CDR3 spans 15 residues. Germline V lookup: CDR1 WSHSY, CDR2 SAAADI. The CDR3 loop reads CASSESTVLAGGSRA.

This clonotype was seen ten or more times. The chain combines TRBV19 with TRBJ1-4, with a tentative D call TRBD1 (5 bases). From germline, CDR1 is LNHDA and CDR2 SQIVND (reference sequence). This CDR3 spans 14 amino acids. Trimming shortened V by 2 bases and J by 5 bases, and 9 bases separated the two germline ends. In DNA form, the CDR3 reads TGTGCCAGTAGTATAAGGGGTCGGAATGAAAAACTGTTTTTT. It translates to CASSIRGRNEKLFF.

The chain is built from TRBV12-3 or TRBV12-4 and TRBJ1-3, with TRBD1 matching over 8 bases. V shed 10 bases and J 7 bases; nucleotides not matched to a gene: 6. This CDR3 region has 12 residues. As DNA, the CDR3 is TGTGCCACTCAGACAGGGGCGAACACCATATATTTT. Translated, it gives CATQTGANTIYF.

This clonotype was observed a handful of times. V is TRBV29-1 and J is TRBJ1-1; D unresolved. CDR1 is SQVTM, CDR2 ANQGSEA, per germline. The CDR3 spans 13 residues. The V gene lost 4 bases and the J gene lost 6 bases, with 15 bases spanning the gap. The CDR3 DNA reads as TGCAGCGTTGGACGTCTTCAGGACGCTGAAGCTTTCTTT. Residues: CSVGRLQDAEAFF.

This clonotype was detected only once. The rearrangement joins TRBV12-3 or TRBV12-4 to TRBJ1-1; D possibly corresponds to TRBD1 (6 bases). V shed 6 bases and J shed 4 bases, with 15 bases lying between them. The CDR3 spans 14 residues. CDR3 region: CASRTTHRATEAFF. CDR3 DNA: TGTGCCAGCAGAACCACGCACAGGGCCACTGAAGCTTTCTTT.

This clonotype was detected once. The gene calls are TRBV6-5 and TRBJ1-5; the D gene is possibly TRBD1 (6 bases). CDR3 length: 15 amino acids. The germline V gene encodes CDR1 MNHEY and CDR2 SVGAGI. V was shortened by 4 bases and J by 3 bases, with 13 bases between the two germline ends. The CDR3 sequence is CASSSIQGLNQPQHF. As DNA, the CDR3 is TGTGCCAGCAGTTCCATTCAGGGGCTCAATCAGCCCCAGCATTTT.

The sample holds a few counts of this clonotype. V usage is TRBV20-1 and J usage is TRBJ2-3; 11 nucleotides line up with TRBD2. The trim removed 2 bases at V and 3 bases at J, leaving 1 base unmatched. Germline V lookup: CDR1 DFQATT, CDR2 SNEGSKA (reference sequence). The CDR3 has 14 residues. As DNA, the CDR3 is TGCAGTGCTAGACCTAGCGGGAGGACAGATACGCAGTATTTT. It codes for CSARPSGRTDTQYF.

At least ten counts were recorded for this clonotype. This chain joins TRBV3-1 and TRBJ2-7; 11 bases are a match to TRBD1. Trimming at V came to 4 bases and at J to 4 bases, leaving 6 bases not matched to a gene. Per germline, CDR1 LGHDT and CDR2 YNNKEL (reference sequence). The CDR3 extends over 15 amino acids. The CDR3 here is CASSLSDRGQYEQYF. The CDR3 DNA sequence: TGTGCCAGCAGCCTCTCGGACAGGGGGCAGTACGAGCAGTACTTC.

The chain couples TRBV12-3 or TRBV12-4 to TRBJ1-2, with D unclear. With 3 bases removed from V and 5 bases from J, the gap between germline ends came to 13 bases. The CDR3 loop spans 14 amino acids. The CDR3 loop is CASSFYDAMYGYTF. The CDR3 region has the DNA TGTGCCAGCAGTTTTTATGACGCTATGTATGGCTACACCTTC.

In this sample, this clonotype turned up once. The chain combines TRBV24-1 with TRBJ1-2; tentative D call: TRBD1 (5 bases). Germline V gene lookup returns CDR1 KGHDR and CDR2 SFDVKD. The CDR3 totals 17 residues. V gave up 2 bases and J gave up 7 bases, with 22 bases separating them. CDR3 in amino acids: CATSDSGRPHQLSGYTF. The CDR3 coding sequence is TGTGCCACCAGTGATTCGGGGCGCCCCCACCAACTTAGTGGCTACACCTTC.

About this clonotype: Relative to the germline gene, one junction end is altered; a read error may explain this. This chain uses TRBV5-1 with TRBJ2-7; D might be TRBD1 (6 bases). The germline V gene has CDR1 SGHRS and CDR2 YFSETQ. This CDR3 region has 16 residues. The CDR3 DNA reads as TGCGCCAGCAGCCTCATCGGACCGGACAGCGCCTACGAGCAATACTTC. Translating gives CASSLIGPDSAYEQYF.

This clonotype was observed at least ten times. The rearrangement uses TRBV7-6 and TRBJ1-5, with D possibly TRBD1 on 5 matching bases. Trimming stripped 5 bases from V and 6 bases from J, with 17 bases between. This CDR3 has 15 amino acids. The germline gives CDR1 SGHVS, CDR2 FNYEAQ. The CDR3 protein is CASSPGGGSPQPQHF. CDR3 in DNA: TGTGCCAGCAGCCCCGGGGGGGGATCCCCTCAGCCCCAGCATTTT.

On this clonotype: Mismatch with germline at one junction end may stem from a read error. J is TRBJ2-7 and V is TRBV7-9; TRBD1 might be the D (5 bases). Per the germline V gene, CDR1 is SEHNR and CDR2 is FQNEAQ (reference sequence). CDR3 length: 15 residues. The CDR3 coding sequence is TGTGCCAGCAGCCCCTTTCTCGCAGGGTTGCACGAGCAATACTTC. It is translated as CASSPFLAGLHEQYF.

This clonotype was recorded many times. The genes are TRBV30 and TRBJ2-7; D ambiguous. The CDR3 covers 13 residues. Trimming stripped 0 bases from V and 3 bases from J, with 9 bases between. Per the germline V gene, CDR1 is GTSNPN and CDR2 is SVGIG (reference sequence). CDR3 sequence (DNA): TGTGCCTGGAGTGTACCAAGCGTCTACGAGCAGTACTTC. Translated, it gives CAWSVPSVYEQYF.

The genes are TRBV7-9 and TRBJ2-1; 8 bases match TRBD2. V lost 4 bases, J lost 9 bases, and 8 bases stayed unmatched. Germline CDR1 is SEHNR and CDR2 is FQNEAQ (reference sequence). The CDR3 extends over 14 amino acids. CDR3 bases: TGTGCCAGCAGCTATACGGGGGGGGCGGGTGAGCAGTTCTTC. Translation: CASSYTGGAGEQFF.

The rearrangement joins TRBV20-1 to TRBJ2-1; weak D call: TRBD1 (5 bases). The germline V gene has CDR1 DFQATT and CDR2 SNEGSKA (reference sequence). The CDR3 sequence is 13 residues long. In DNA form, the CDR3 reads TGCAGCACCAGGGTAAGCTCCTACAATGAGCAGTTCTTC. As protein: CSTRVSSYNEQFF.